The rows below give T cell receptor beta chains drawn from one sample of a study of T cell responses to AZD1222 COVID-19 vaccine. Sequencing was performed with immunoSEQ multiplex PCR; in TCRdb, only in-frame clones are kept and a portion is missing. The profile shows around 160,000 clones, about 90% of them singletons. The specimen was peripheral blood, collected 28 days after the second AZD1222 dose. All receptors come from an adult who received the AZD1222 COVID-19 vaccine. Both conserved end residues are part of each CDR3. Fields, in order: D gene, J gene, clone size, V gene, CDR3 DNA, CDR3 protein. A D gene is named only where the DNA matches it firmly. Where a row states a size, it is once, few, many or the class of an expanded clone; other rows omit it.

. | TRBJ1-2 | . | TRBV30 | TGTGCCTGGAACGGTATAACTGCAGCTAACTATGGCTACACCTTC | CAWNGITAANYGYTF
. | TRBJ1-1 | . | TRBV9 | TGTGCCAGCAGCGCCCGGACATCGAACACTGAAGCTTTCTTT | CASSARTSNTEAFF
TRBD2 | TRBJ2-3 | . | TRBV15 | TGTGCCACCAGCAAACTGGGGACGGGGGGAGCCACAGATACGCAGTATTTT | CATSKLGTGGATDTQYF
TRBD1 | TRBJ2-6 | . | TRBV7-9 | TGTGCCAGCAGCTTATCGGGACAGAGCTCTGGGGCCAACGTCCTGACTTTC | CASSLSGQSSGANVLTF
. | TRBJ1-2 | . | TRBV28 | TGTGCCAGCAGTTTCAGGGGAACTAACTATGGCTACACCTTC | CASSFRGTNYGYTF
. | TRBJ1-1 | . | TRBV25-1 | TGTGCCAGCAGCCAAACAGGGAAGAGGACTGAAGCTTTCTTT | CASSQTGKRTEAFF
. | TRBJ2-4 | . | TRBV5-6 | TGTGCCAGCAGCTTGCAGGGAGGCGCAAACATTCAGTACTTC | CASSLQGGANIQYF
. | TRBJ2-3 | . | TRBV29-1 | TGCAGCGTTGAAGATGAGGGCGGGCCAAGCACAGATACGCAGTATTTT | CSVEDEGGPSTDTQYF
TRBD1 | TRBJ1-2 | . | TRBV27 | TGTGCCAGCAGTCCCACAGGGGGGCCATATGGCTACACCTTC | CASSPTGGPYGYTF
. | TRBJ2-7 | . | TRBV18 | TGTGCCAGCTCACAGCGGGCGGTCTACGAGCAGTACTTC | CASSQRAVYEQYF
. | TRBJ1-6 | . | TRBV7-2 | TGTGCCAGCAGCTTTAACCAAAGAGGTTCACCCCTCCACTTT | CASSFNQRGSPLHF
. | TRBJ1-2 | . | TRBV5-6 | TGTGCCAGCAGCTTTGGCAGGCGGCCTAACTATGGCTACACCTTC | CASSFGRRPNYGYTF
. | TRBJ2-2 | . | TRBV28 | TGTGCCAGCAGTTTACTCCTTCAGGATACCGGGGAGCTGTTTTTT | CASSLLLQDTGELFF
. | TRBJ1-6 | once | TRBV2 | TGTGCCAGCAGTGATTGGAGCTCCTATAATTCACCCCTCCACTTT | CASSDWSSYNSPLHF
TRBD1 | TRBJ1-6 | once | TRBV2 | TGTGCCAGCGTGGGGTTTGGGACAGGAAATTCACCCCTCCACTTT | CASVGFGTGNSPLHF
TRBD1 | TRBJ2-7 | . | TRBV7-6 | TGTGCCAGCAGCTTAGGACAGGGTAACGAGCAGTACTTC | CASSLGQGNEQYF
. | TRBJ2-7 | . | TRBV18 | TGTGCCAGCTCACCACAGGACGGAATCTCCTACGAGCAGTACTTC | CASSPQDGISYEQYF
. | TRBJ2-7 | . | TRBV4-1 | TGCGCCAGCAGCCCGGAGGGGGCGGAGGTGGGGGACGAGCAGTACTTC | CASSPEGAEVGDEQYF
. | TRBJ1-2 | . | TRBV30 | TGTGCCTGGAGCCAAGGACCGGGGCCTTATGGCTACACCTTC | CAWSQGPGPYGYTF
. | TRBJ1-1 | . | TRBV4-2 | TGTGCCAGCAGCCAAGCCTCCGCCGGCGGGGGGGCCATGAACACTGAAGCTTTCTTT | CASSQASAGGGAMNTEAFF
. | TRBJ1-2 | once | TRBV4-1 | TGCGCCAGCAGCCAAGACCTCTGGACAGCTAACTATGGCTACACCTTC | CASSQDLWTANYGYTF
. | TRBJ1-6 | . | TRBV30 | TGTGCCTGGAGTGTACGGGGCAGGCCTAATTCACCCCTCCACTTT | CAWSVRGRPNSPLHF
TRBD1 | TRBJ1-1 | . | TRBV2 | TGTGCCAGCAGTGGGGGGACAGGGGTGGGTGAAGCTTTCTTT | CASSGGTGVGEAFF
TRBD2 | TRBJ2-3 | . | TRBV5-1 | TGCGCCAGCAGCCCCTCGGCGGGAGGGACCCCTAGCACAGATACGCAGTATTTT | CASSPSAGGTPSTDTQYF
. | TRBJ1-1 | . | TRBV7-8 | TGTGCCAGCGCCCCCCCATACAATACTGAAGCTTTCTTT | CASAPPYNTEAFF
. | TRBJ2-7 | . | TRBV27 | TGTGCCAGCAGTCTTACCCAAGACAGCTACGAGCAGTACTTC | CASSLTQDSYEQYF
TRBD2 | TRBJ2-5 | . | TRBV30 | TGTGCCTGGAGTTCGACTAGCGGGGGGGAGACCCAGTACTTC | CAWSSTSGGETQYF
. | TRBJ2-1 | . | TRBV6-5 | TGTGCCAGCAGTTACCTAGCGACAGGGACGAATGAGCAGTTCTTC | CASSYLATGTNEQFF
. | TRBJ2-7 | . | TRBV5-1 | TGCGCCAGCAGCTTGGACCGGACAGTGACCTACGAGCAGTACTTC | CASSLDRTVTYEQYF
TRBD2 | TRBJ2-3 | . | TRBV19 | TGTGCCAGTAGTACTTTAGCGGGAATAAGCACAGATACGCAGTATTTT | CASSTLAGISTDTQYF
TRBD2 | TRBJ2-3 | . | TRBV5-4 | TGTGCCAGCAGTCCATCGAAAAATAGAAGCGGGAGTATCAGCACAGATACGCAGTATTTT | CASSPSKNRSGSISTDTQYF
TRBD1 | TRBJ1-1 | . | TRBV28 | TGTGCCAGCAGTTTGCCCCACAGGGGGAACACTGAAGCTTTCTTT | CASSLPHRGNTEAFF
. | TRBJ2-7 | few | TRBV7-2 | TGTGCCAGCAGCCCGAGGAGGGGGGACACCTACGAGCAGTACTTC | CASSPRRGDTYEQYF
. | TRBJ1-2 | . | TRBV5-1 | TGCGCCAGCAGCTTGGGGGCGAGGGGACAAGGGAACTATGGCTACACCTTC | CASSLGARGQGNYGYTF
. | TRBJ2-1 | . | TRBV3-1/TRBV3-2 | TGTGCCAGCAGCCAAGATAATCGACCCCATGAGCAGTTCTTC | CASSQDNRPHEQFF
. | TRBJ1-1 | . | TRBV6-2/TRBV6-3 | TGTGCCAGCAGCCAGACAGAGGGCTACACTGAAGCTTTCTTT | CASSQTEGYTEAFF
TRBD1 | TRBJ1-2 | . | TRBV10-3 | TGTGCCATCAAGGTTTCAGGGGGCAGCTATGGCTACACCTTC | CAIKVSGGSYGYTF
TRBD2 | TRBJ2-1 | . | TRBV7-2 | TGTGCCAGCAGCTTAGGCGGGAGGGGCTTCTTC | CASSLGGRGFF
TRBD1 | TRBJ1-2 | . | TRBV6-2/TRBV6-3 | TGTGCCAGCAGTACCGGGACAGGCGGGAGCTATGGCTACACCTTC | CASSTGTGGSYGYTF
. | TRBJ1-1 | . | TRBV11-2 | TGTGCCAGCAGCCCGGACAGTAAAGCTTTCTTT | CASSPDSKAFF
TRBD1 | TRBJ2-1 | . | TRBV11-1 | TGTGCCAGCAGTAATCCGGGACAGGGGTGGAATGAGCAGTTCTTC | CASSNPGQGWNEQFF
. | TRBJ2-5 | . | TRBV11-2 | TGTGCCAGCAGCTTAGGCTTGGGTTTCCAAGAGACCCAGTACTTC | CASSLGLGFQETQYF
. | TRBJ1-1 | . | TRBV27 | TGTGCCAGCCGGCCTCGGGGGGTGGCCACTGAAGCTTTCTTT | CASRPRGVATEAFF
. | TRBJ2-7 | . | TRBV2 | TGTGCCAGCAGCGAGGGTCGCTACGAGCAGTACTTC | CASSEGRYEQYF
. | TRBJ1-1 | . | TRBV6-5 | TGTGCCAGCCCGGGCGGCAGGGGGAACACTGAAGCTTTCTTT | CASPGGRGNTEAFF